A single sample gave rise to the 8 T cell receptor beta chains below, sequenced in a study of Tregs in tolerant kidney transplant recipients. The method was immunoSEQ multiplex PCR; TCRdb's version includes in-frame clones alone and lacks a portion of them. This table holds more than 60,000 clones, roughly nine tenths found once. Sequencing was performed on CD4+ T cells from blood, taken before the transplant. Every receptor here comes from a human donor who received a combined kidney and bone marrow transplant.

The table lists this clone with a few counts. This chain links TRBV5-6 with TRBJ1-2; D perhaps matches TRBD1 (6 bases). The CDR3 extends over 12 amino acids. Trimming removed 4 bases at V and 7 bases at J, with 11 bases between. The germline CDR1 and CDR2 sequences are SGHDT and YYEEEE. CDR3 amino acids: CASSPRGGGYTF. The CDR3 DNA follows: TGTGCCAGCAGCCCCCGAGGGGGTGGCTACACCTTC.

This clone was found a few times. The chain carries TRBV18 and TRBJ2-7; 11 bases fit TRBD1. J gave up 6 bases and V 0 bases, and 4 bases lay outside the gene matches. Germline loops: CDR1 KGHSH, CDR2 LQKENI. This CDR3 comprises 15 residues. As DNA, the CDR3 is TGTGCCAGCTCACCACCCGGGACAGGGGGAAGCGAGCAGTACTTC. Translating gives CASSPPGTGGSEQYF. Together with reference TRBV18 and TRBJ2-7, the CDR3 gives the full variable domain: NAGVMQNPRHLVRRRGQEARLRCSPMKGHSHVYWYRQLPEEGLKFMVYLQKENIIDESGMPKERFSAEFPKEGPSILRIQQVVRGDSAAYFCASSPPGTGGSEQYFGPGTRLTVT.

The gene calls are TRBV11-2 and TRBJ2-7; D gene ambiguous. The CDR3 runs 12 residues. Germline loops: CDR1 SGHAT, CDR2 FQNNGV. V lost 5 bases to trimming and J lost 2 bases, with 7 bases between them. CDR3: CASSLSPYEQYF. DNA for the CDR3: TGTGCCAGCAGCCTCTCCCCCTACGAGCAGTACTTC.

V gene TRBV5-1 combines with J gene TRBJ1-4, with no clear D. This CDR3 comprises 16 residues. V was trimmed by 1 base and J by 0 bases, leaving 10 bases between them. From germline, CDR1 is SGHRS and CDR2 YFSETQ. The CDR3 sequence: CASSLTGSATNEKLFF. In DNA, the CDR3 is TGCGCCAGCAGCTTGACGGGGAGTGCAACTAATGAAAAACTGTTTTTT.

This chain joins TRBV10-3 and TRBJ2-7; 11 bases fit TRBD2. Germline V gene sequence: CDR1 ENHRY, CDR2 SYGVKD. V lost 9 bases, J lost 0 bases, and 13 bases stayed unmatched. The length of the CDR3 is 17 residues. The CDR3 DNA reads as TGTGCCATAAAAGGGGGTAGCGGGAGGGATCTCTCCTACGAGCAGTACTTC. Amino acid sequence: CAIKGGSGRDLSYEQYF.

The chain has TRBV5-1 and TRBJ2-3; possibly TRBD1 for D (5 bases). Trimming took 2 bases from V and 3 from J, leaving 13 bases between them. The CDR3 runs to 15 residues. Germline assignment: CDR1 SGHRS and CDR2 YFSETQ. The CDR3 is CASSFGAAETDTQYF. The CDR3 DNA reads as TGCGCCAGCAGCTTTGGGGCGGCGGAAACAGATACGCAGTATTTT. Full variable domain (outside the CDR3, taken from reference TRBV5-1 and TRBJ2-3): KAGVTQTPRYLIKTRGQQVTLSCSPISGHRSVSWYQQTPGQGLQFLFEYFSETQRNKGNFPGRFSGRQFSNSRSEMNVSTLELGDSALYLCASSFGAAETDTQYFGPGTRLTVL.

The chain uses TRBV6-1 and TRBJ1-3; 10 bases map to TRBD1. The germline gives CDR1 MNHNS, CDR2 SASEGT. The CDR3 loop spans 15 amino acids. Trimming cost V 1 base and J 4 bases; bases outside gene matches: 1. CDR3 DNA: TGTGCCAGCAGTGAAGGGACAGGGGGGGGAAACACCATATATTTT. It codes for CASSEGTGGGNTIYF.

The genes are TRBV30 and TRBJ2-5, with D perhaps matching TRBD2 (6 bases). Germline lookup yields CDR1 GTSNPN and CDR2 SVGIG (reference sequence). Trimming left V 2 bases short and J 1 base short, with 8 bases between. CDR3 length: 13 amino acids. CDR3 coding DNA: TGTGCCTGGAGTAGACTAGGCCAAGAGACCCAGTACTTC. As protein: CAWSRLGQETQYF. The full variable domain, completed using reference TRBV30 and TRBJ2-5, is SQTIHQWPATLVQPVGSPLSLECTVEGTSNPNLYWYRQAAGRGLQLLFYSVGIGQISSEVPQNLSASRPQDRQFILSSKKLLLSDSGFYLCAWSRLGQETQYFGPGTRLLVL.